This paragraph covers one T cell receptor (beta chain) sequence. This sample was included in a study of shared clonotypes between healthy human individuals. V was clipped by 6 bases and J by 7 bases, with 16 bases between them. CDR3 length: 13 amino acids. The V gene's germline CDR1 is ENHRY and CDR2 SYGVKD. Data came from immunoSEQ multiplex PCR; TCRdb stores just in-frame clones and leaves some out. The sample has about 2 million clones, 85% to 95% seen once. Donation came from healthy HIV-negative adults that had no recent acute infections or vaccinations. This chain connects TRBV10-3 to TRBJ2-7; either TRBD1 or TRBD2 may fit D (7 bases each). The sequence was collected from a man between 18 and 29 years old in good health. The sequencing sample was made of naive CD4+ T cells sorted from blood. As for subset: CD45RA+ positively selected. In nucleotides, the CDR3 is TGTGCCATCAGGGGGGGACAGCGGGAAGAGCAGTACTTC. This sequence encodes CAIRGGQREEQYF.